Presented here are 26 T cell receptor beta chains from one specimen sequenced in a study of blood T cell repertoires in COVID-19. Only in-frame clones appear in the TCRdb table, and some are missing; sequencing was by immunoSEQ multiplex PCR. The table includes 450,000 or so clones, over 85% detected once. Specimen: peripheral blood. All receptors come from a man between 18 and 35 years old with COVID-19, enrolled during active disease.

The rearrangement uses TRBV30 and TRBJ1-2; 11 bases are shared with TRBD1. Looked up from germline, CDR1 is GTSNPN and CDR2 is SVGIG (reference sequence). CDR3 length: 16 amino acids. J lost 3 bases, V lost 4 bases, and 10 bases had no gene match. CDR3 loop: CAWTSGTGGKDYGYTF. The CDR3 bases are TGTGCCTGGACCTCCGGGACAGGGGGAAAAGACTATGGCTACACCTTC.

This clone was found once. The chain joins TRBV30 to TRBJ2-7; the D gene is possibly TRBD2 (5 bases). The CDR3 totals 14 residues. The germline V and J ends were trimmed by 0 bases and 0 bases, with 9 bases remaining between them. CDR1 and CDR2 from the germline V gene are GTSNPN and SVGIG (reference sequence). The CDR3 DNA reads as TGTGCCTGGAGTGTACTAGGCGACTCCTACGAGCAGTACTTC. Protein product: CAWSVLGDSYEQYF.

This sequence joins TRBV6-5 and TRBJ1-1; D remains ambiguous. The CDR3 consists of 11 residues. V was trimmed by 9 bases and J by 1 base, leaving 6 bases between them. Germline CDR1 is MNHEY and CDR2 is SVGAGI. CDR3 residues: CASLRNTEAFF. DNA of the CDR3: TGTGCCAGTCTGCGGAACACTGAAGCTTTCTTT.

This clone was found once. This sequence joins TRBV9 and TRBJ1-4; maybe TRBD1 (6 bases). V lost 3 bases and J lost 8, with 17 bases in between. The V gene's germline CDR1 is SGDLS and CDR2 YYNGEE. The CDR3 length is 15 residues. CDR3: CASSALQGPEEKLFF. DNA of the CDR3: TGTGCCAGCAGCGCGCTCCAGGGGCCGGAAGAAAAACTGTTTTTT.

The table lists this clone with a count of one. V usage is TRBV9 and J usage is TRBJ1-6, with 10 bases aligning to TRBD1. CDR1 SGDLS and CDR2 YYNGEE come from the germline V gene. V trimming: 4 bases; J trimming: 10 bases; junction bases outside the gene matches: 8. This CDR3 has 15 amino acids. CDR3 amino acids: CASSPGDRGMSPLHF. The CDR3 DNA reads TGTGCCAGCAGCCCGGGGGACAGGGGTATGTCACCCCTCCACTTT.

The CDR3: CASRLSGGASGELFF. The CDR3 nucleotides read TGCGCCAGCAGACTTAGCGGGGGGGCTTCCGGGGAGCTGTTTTTT. The rearrangement uses TRBV10-2 and TRBJ2-2; the match to TRBD2 covers 11 bases. The V and J ends lost 6 bases and 6 bases, in that order; junction bases with no gene match: 6. This CDR3 contains 15 residues. Germline values: CDR1 WSHSY, CDR2 SAAADI.

This rearrangement joins TRBV6-5 to TRBJ2-5; D remains ambiguous. The V gene lost 5 bases and the J gene lost 7 bases, with 11 bases spanning the gap. Germline V gives CDR1 MNHEY, CDR2 SVGAGI. This CDR3 has 12 residues. CDR3: CASSPIHGTQYF. The CDR3 DNA sequence: TGTGCCAGCAGTCCGATCCACGGGACCCAGTACTTC.

The chain employs TRBV5-1 and TRBJ1-6; D remains unclear. Trimming left V 1 base short and J 7 bases short, with 9 bases between. CDR3 length equals 14 residues. CDR1 and CDR2 from the germline V gene are SGHRS and YFSETQ. CDR3 loop: CASSLSGRNSPLHF. The CDR3 DNA sequence: TGCGCCAGCAGCTTGTCGGGGAGGAATTCACCCCTCCACTTT.

The rearrangement uses TRBV4-1 and TRBJ2-5, with 8 positions matching TRBD1. Germline V CDR1 and CDR2: MGHRA, YSYEKL. The V and J ends lost 1 base and 2 bases, in that order; junction bases with no gene match: 9. The CDR3 sequence is 17 residues long. The CDR3 protein is CASSQALTGVGQETQYF. Written as DNA, the CDR3 is TGCGCCAGCAGCCAAGCCCTGACAGGGGTAGGACAAGAGACCCAGTACTTC.

The J gene is TRBJ2-5, the V gene TRBV30; perhaps TRBD2 as D (7 bases). V lost 2 bases and J lost 2, with 15 bases in between. CDR3 length equals 15 residues. Germline CDR1 reads GTSNPN; CDR2 reads SVGIG (reference sequence). CDR3 in amino acids: CAWSIGAGAQETQYF. The CDR3 nucleotides read TGTGCCTGGAGTATCGGGGCGGGGGCTCAAGAGACCCAGTACTTC. The full variable domain, completed using reference TRBV30 and TRBJ2-5, is SQTIHQWPATLVQPVGSPLSLECTVEGTSNPNLYWYRQAAGRGLQLLFYSVGIGQISSEVPQNLSASRPQDRQFILSSKKLLLSDSGFYLCAWSIGAGAQETQYFGPGTRLLVL.

Comment on this clone: Germline is not matched at one junction end, which may reflect a read error. The chain uses TRBV19 and TRBJ2-2; D might be TRBD2 (5 bases). From germline, CDR1 is LNHDA and CDR2 SQIVND (reference sequence). The CDR3 contains 16 residues. The CDR3 sequence: CASSIGVGEVAGELFF. The CDR3 coding sequence is TGTGCCAGTAGCATAGGCGTGGGAGAGGTGGCCGGGGAGCTGTTTTTT.

The CDR3 is CASSFRGMDGYTF. DNA of the CDR3: TGTGCCAGCAGCTTCAGGGGAATGGATGGCTACACCTTC. This chain joins TRBV25-1 and TRBJ1-2; perhaps TRBD1 as D (6 bases). The CDR3 is 13 amino acids. V shed 6 bases and J shed 6 bases, with 14 bases lying between them. Germline V gene sequence: CDR1 MGHDK, CDR2 SYGVNS.

The chain has TRBV3-1 (or the pseudogene TRBV3-2) and TRBJ2-7, with D possibly being TRBD1 (6 bases). Trimming stripped 4 bases from V and 3 bases from J, with 13 bases between. This CDR3 has 14 amino acids. The germline V gene has CDR1 LGHDT and CDR2 YNNKEL (reference sequence). The DNA for the CDR3 is TGTGCCAGCAGCCGCTCAACAGGGCTCTACGAGCAGTACTTC. Translating gives CASSRSTGLYEQYF.

The V call is TRBV11-3, the J call TRBJ2-3; TRBD2 aligns across 9 bases. The junction had 21 bases not matched to a gene; V was cut back by 4 bases and J by 4 bases. Germline lookup yields CDR1 SGHNT and CDR2 YENEEA. The CDR3 has 20 amino acids. For the CDR3, the DNA is TGTGCCAGCAGCTCCACCTACAGAAAGGGACTAGCCGAAGTCGCAGATACGCAGTATTTT. Residues: CASSSTYRKGLAEVADTQYF. Full variable domain (rest looked up from reference TRBV11-3 and TRBJ2-3): EAGVVQSPRYKIIEKKQPVAFWCNPISGHNTLYWYLQNLGQGPELLIRYENEEAVDDSQLPKDRFSAERLKGVDSTLKIQPAELGDSAVYLCASSSTYRKGLAEVADTQYFGPGTRLTVL.

The V and J genes are TRBV10-3 and TRBJ2-1, with a possible D match to TRBD2 (7 bases). V lost 0 bases and J lost 8, with 17 bases in between. The germline CDR1 and CDR2 sequences are ENHRY and SYGVKD. CDR3 size: 16 residues. The CDR3 DNA is TGTGCCATCAGTGAGTCGGGGGGGCGGTTTAAGGATGAGCAGTTCTTC. Translated, it gives CAISESGGRFKDEQFF.

The V gene is TRBV11-2, the J gene TRBJ1-1; possible D gene TRBD1, 5 bases. This CDR3 contains 13 residues. Trimming left V 6 bases short and J 2 bases short, with 10 bases between. The V gene's germline CDR1 is SGHAT and CDR2 FQNNGV. In DNA, the CDR3 is TGTGCCAGCAGGGGGGGAGCAAACACTGAAGCTTTCTTT. Amino acids: CASRGGANTEAFF.

This clone was recorded only once. The J gene is TRBJ2-1, the V gene TRBV5-4; TRBD2 matches 12 bases. The CDR3 length is 15 residues. Looked up from germline, CDR1 is SGHNT and CDR2 is YYREEE (reference sequence). Unmatched junction bases numbered 12, after V lost 4 bases and J lost 13 bases. In DNA, the CDR3 is TGTGCCAGCAGCCTCCGACTAGCGGGAGATTTGGACCAGTTCTTC. Translating it yields CASSLRLAGDLDQFF. The variable domain in full, completed from reference TRBV5-4 and TRBJ2-1, reads ETGVTQSPTHLIKTRGQQVTLRCSSQSGHNTVSWYQQALGQGPQFIFQYYREEENGRGNFPPRFSGLQFPNYSSELNVNALELDDSALYLCASSLRLAGDLDQFFGPGTRLTVL.

The V and J genes are TRBV9 and TRBJ1-2; D remains ambiguous. This CDR3 region has 12 residues. Germline CDR1 is SGDLS and CDR2 is YYNGEE. V gave up 3 bases and J gave up 6 bases, with 9 bases separating them. For the CDR3, the DNA is TGTGCCAGCAGCGCCATGAGGGATGGCTACACCTTC. Its protein is CASSAMRDGYTF.

This rearrangement joins TRBV27 to TRBJ1-5; 8 bases fit TRBD1. Losses at the gene ends were 4 bases for V and 6 bases for J; bases not matched to a gene: 17. The CDR3 is made up of 18 amino acids. The germline CDR1 and CDR2 sequences are MNHEY and SMNVEV (reference sequence). As DNA, the CDR3 is TGTGCCAGCAGTTGGGGGGGGGTGACAGGGGCACCTTCTCAGCCCCAGCATTTT. Its translation is CASSWGGVTGAPSQPQHF.

The V gene is TRBV27, the J gene TRBJ2-7; D may be TRBD1 (6 bases). The germline V and J ends were trimmed by 3 bases and 1 base, with 10 bases remaining between them. This CDR3 is built from 14 residues. The germline V gene encodes CDR1 MNHEY and CDR2 SMNVEV (reference sequence). CDR3 amino acids: CASSFAGASYEQYF. Here the CDR3 DNA reads TGTGCCAGCAGTTTTGCAGGGGCTTCCTACGAGCAGTACTTC.

Comments on this clone: Other DNA sequences in this specimen translate into the identical CDR3. The V call is TRBV30, the J call TRBJ1-2; D unclear. Germline V lookup: CDR1 GTSNPN, CDR2 SVGIG (reference sequence). The CDR3 covers 12 residues. Trimming left V 1 base short and J 3 bases short, with 6 bases between. The CDR3 coding sequence is TGTGCCTGGAGTGGGCAGGACTATGGCTACACCTTC. This codes for CAWSGQDYGYTF.

This clone was detected only once. The CDR3 spells CAAETLGTDTQYF. CDR3 coding DNA: TGTGCCGCGGAGACCCTAGGCACAGATACGCAGTATTTT. The gene calls are TRBV25-1 and TRBJ2-3; D remains unclear. The CDR3 loop spans 13 amino acids. Germline V gives CDR1 MGHDK, CDR2 SYGVNS. Trimming took 11 bases from V and 1 from J, leaving 13 bases between them.

This CDR3 reads CASSPVSGYTGELFF. The CDR3, as DNA: TGTGCCAGCTCACCGGTTAGCGGATACACCGGGGAGCTGTTTTTT. This chain joins TRBV18 and TRBJ2-2, with D possibly matching TRBD2 (6 bases). The CDR3 runs 15 residues. Germline CDR1 reads KGHSH; CDR2 reads LQKENI. Trimming shortened V by 3 bases and J by 3 bases, and 11 bases separated the two germline ends. Supplemented by reference TRBV18 and TRBJ2-2, the full variable domain reads NAGVMQNPRHLVRRRGQEARLRCSPMKGHSHVYWYRQLPEEGLKFMVYLQKENIIDESGMPKERFSAEFPKEGPSILRIQQVVRGDSAAYFCASSPVSGYTGELFFGEGSRLTVL.

This chain links TRBV5-6 with TRBJ1-6; the match to TRBD1 covers 10 bases. This CDR3 spans 16 amino acids. Germline CDR1 and CDR2: SGHDT and YYEEEE. V was pared by 0 bases and J by 7 bases, with 4 bases of the junction left unmatched. DNA for the CDR3: TGTGCCAGCAGCTTGGGGACGGGACAGGGGAATTCACCCCTCCACTTT. Protein: CASSLGTGQGNSPLHF.

This chain uses TRBV18 with TRBJ2-1; possible D gene TRBD2, 6 bases. The CDR3 contains 12 residues. V was clipped by 3 bases and J by 9 bases, with 9 bases between them. Looked up from germline, CDR1 is KGHSH and CDR2 is LQKENI. Here the CDR3 DNA reads TGTGCCAGCTCACCGCGGGACTCTGAGCAGTTCTTC. Protein product: CASSPRDSEQFF.

This clone was observed a few times. Other DNA sequences in the sample encode the same CDR3. The CDR3 region is CASSQTGEAFF. The CDR3 nucleotides read TGTGCCAGCAGCCAGACAGGTGAAGCTTTCTTT. The chain joins TRBV3-1 (or the pseudogene TRBV3-2) to TRBJ1-1; weak D call: TRBD1 (6 bases). The CDR3 is 11 amino acids. Germline loops: CDR1 LGHDT, CDR2 YNNKEL (reference sequence). The V end lost 3 bases, the J end lost 7 bases, and 6 bases lay between the germline ends.